This is a list of T cell receptor beta chains from one sample in a study of Ad26.COV2.S vaccination and SARS-CoV-2 variants. Sequencing used immunoSEQ multiplex PCR; TCRdb keeps in-frame clones, though not all of them. Among fewer than 800,000 clones, 80% to 90% were seen once, and the ten largest hold approximately 1.5%. Source: peripheral blood, taken in a trial of Ad26.COV2.S vaccine versus placebo. These receptors all stem from a person aged 18-65 years who received the Ad26.COV2.S COVID-19 vaccine or a placebo. Each CDR3 is given with its conserved first and last residue. The D gene is left open where the match is weak. Some rows have no size entry. The others give once, few or many, or a class for an expanded clone.

TRBV27	-	TRBJ2-1	TRBD1	CASGTGNDEQFF	TGTGCCAGCGGGACAGGGAACGATGAGCAGTTCTTC
TRBV19	-	TRBJ2-7	-	CASSTSQNTYEQYF	TGTGCCAGTAGTACTTCACAGAATACCTACGAGCAGTACTTC
TRBV18	-	TRBJ2-7	-	CASSGVYGDEQYF	TGTGCCAGCTCCGGGGTGTATGGGGACGAGCAGTACTTC
TRBV24-1	-	TRBJ2-2	-	CATSDLPGTSKGTGELFF	TGTGCCACCAGTGATTTGCCGGGGACCTCGAAGGGGACCGGGGAGCTGTTTTTT
TRBV27	-	TRBJ1-5	-	CASRGRGGNQPQHF	TGTGCCAGCAGGGGAAGGGGTGGCAATCAGCCCCAGCATTTT
TRBV27	-	TRBJ2-7	-	CASSLGRSYEQYF	TGTGCCAGCAGTTTGGGCAGAAGCTACGAGCAGTACTTC
TRBV13	-	TRBJ1-6	TRBD1	CASSLGQGGHPTNSPLHF	TGTGCCAGCAGCTTAGGGCAGGGGGGCCACCCCACGAATTCACCCCTCCACTTT
TRBV19	-	TRBJ1-6	-	CASSIAGGGSYNSPLHF	TGTGCCAGTAGTATAGCCGGCGGGGGCTCCTATAATTCACCCCTCCACTTT
TRBV21-1	-	TRBJ2-1	-	CARRNEQFF	TGTGCCAGAAGAAATGAGCAGTTCTTC
TRBV6-1	-	TRBJ1-6	-	CASSEAQFYNSPLHF	TGTGCCAGCAGTGAAGCGCAGTTCTATAATTCACCCCTCCACTTT
TRBV2	few	TRBJ2-7	TRBD2	CASSGTGGEQYF	TGTGCCAGCAGTGGGACGGGAGGTGAGCAGTACTTC
TRBV30	-	TRBJ2-5	TRBD1	CAWRTGAKETQYF	TGTGCCTGGAGGACAGGGGCCAAAGAGACCCAGTACTTC
TRBV6-2/TRBV6-3	-	TRBJ1-2	-	CASSLEGYGYTF	TGTGCCAGCAGTTTAGAGGGATATGGCTACACCTTC
TRBV5-8	-	TRBJ2-1	-	CASSFTGRSYNEQFF	TGTGCCAGCAGCTTCACGGGACGCTCCTACAATGAGCAGTTCTTC
TRBV19	-	TRBJ2-1	TRBD2	CASKPSGRDEQFF	TGTGCCAGTAAACCTAGCGGGAGGGATGAGCAGTTCTTC
TRBV7-9	few	TRBJ1-1	TRBD1	CASSQTGGNTEAFF	TGTGCCAGCAGCCAGACAGGGGGGAACACTGAAGCTTTCTTT
TRBV3-1/TRBV3-2	-	TRBJ1-2	-	CASMGPLNYGYTF	TGTGCCAGCATGGGACCGCTTAACTATGGCTACACCTTC
TRBV23-1	few	TRBJ2-7	-	CASSQTGREQYF	TGCGCCAGCAGTCAGACGGGACGGGAGCAGTACTTC
TRBV5-1	-	TRBJ2-7	-	CASSLISGPTYEQYF	TGCGCCAGCAGCTTGATTAGCGGTCCGACCTACGAGCAGTACTTC
TRBV19	-	TRBJ2-7	-	CASSIARGPYEQYF	TGTGCCAGTAGTATCGCCCGGGGCCCCTACGAGCAGTACTTC
TRBV25-1	-	TRBJ1-6	TRBD1	CASSRQGTSPLHF	TGTGCCAGCAGTCGACAGGGGACTTCACCCCTCCACTTT
TRBV2	-	TRBJ2-1	-	CASSEENQGSSYNEQFF	TGTGCCAGCAGTGAGGAGAATCAGGGTAGCTCCTACAATGAGCAGTTCTTC
TRBV27	-	TRBJ2-7	-	CASSLSKGSEQYF	TGTGCCAGCAGTTTATCGAAGGGTTCCGAGCAGTACTTC
TRBV30	once	TRBJ1-4	-	CALTVLGEKLFF	TGTGCCTTGACAGTTTTAGGGGAAAAACTGTTTTTT
TRBV7-6	-	TRBJ2-7	TRBD1	CASSDPGTGRLGQYF	TGTGCCAGCAGCGACCCCGGGACAGGGAGACTAGGGCAGTACTTC
TRBV5-6	-	TRBJ1-3	TRBD1	CASSLSQGVRQSTIYF	TGTGCCAGCAGCTTGAGTCAGGGGGTCCGGCAGTCGACCATATATTTT
TRBV6-6	-	TRBJ2-7	-	CASSYSSDNYEQYF	TGTGCCAGCAGTTACTCCTCCGACAACTACGAGCAGTACTTC
TRBV11-2	-	TRBJ2-7	-	CASSRSPQSEQYF	TGTGCCAGCAGTCGGAGTCCGCAGTCCGAGCAGTACTTC
TRBV25-1	-	TRBJ2-7	-	CASSDSGQGPGQYF	TGTGCCAGCAGTGATTCGGGACAAGGCCCGGGGCAGTACTTC
TRBV6-6	few	TRBJ1-5	-	CASSWGGQPQHF	TGTGCCAGCAGTTGGGGCGGTCAGCCCCAGCATTTT
TRBV3-1/TRBV3-2	-	TRBJ2-5	TRBD2	CASSHAAGGEETQYF	TGTGCCAGCAGCCATGCAGCGGGGGGTGAGGAGACCCAGTACTTC
TRBV29-1	-	TRBJ2-7	TRBD1	CSAKQGNEQYF	TGCAGCGCTAAACAGGGGAACGAGCAGTACTTC
TRBV3-1/TRBV3-2	-	TRBJ2-5	-	CASSQGVQETQYF	TGTGCCAGCAGCCAAGGGGTCCAAGAGACCCAGTACTTC
TRBV5-1	once	TRBJ2-2	-	CASITDGGELFF	TGCGCCAGCATCACGGACGGCGGGGAGCTGTTTTTT
TRBV9	few	TRBJ2-6	-	CASQHSGGPGSGANVLTF	TGTGCCAGCCAACACTCGGGGGGCCCCGGCTCTGGGGCCAACGTCCTGACTTTC
TRBV5-1	few	TRBJ2-7	TRBD1	CASSIGQDGYEQYF	TGCGCCAGCAGCATCGGACAGGACGGCTACGAGCAGTACTTC
TRBV7-3	once	TRBJ2-2	-	CASSPGTGELFF	TGTGCCAGCAGCCCAGGCACCGGGGAGCTGTTTTTT
TRBV6-2/TRBV6-3	-	TRBJ2-2	TRBD1	CASSSSGTGETGELFF	TGTGCCAGCAGCTCCTCCGGGACAGGGGAGACCGGGGAGCTGTTTTTT
TRBV30	-	TRBJ2-5	TRBD1	CAWSGGQALETQYF	TGTGCCTGGAGTGGGGGACAGGCCCTGGAGACCCAGTACTTC
TRBV30	-	TRBJ2-5	-	CAWSVKGGETQYF	TGTGCCTGGAGTGTCAAAGGGGGAGAGACCCAGTACTTC
TRBV10-3	-	TRBJ2-1	TRBD2	CAISESTGGSYNEQFF	TGTGCCATCAGTGAATCCACTGGCGGGAGCTACAATGAGCAGTTCTTC
TRBV7-2	-	TRBJ2-3	TRBD1	CASSPGQGGSDTQYF	TGTGCCAGCAGCCCCGGACAGGGGGGTTCCGATACGCAGTATTTT
TRBV7-2	-	TRBJ2-7	-	CASSLRVGVEQYF	TGTGCCAGCAGCTTAAGGGTTGGGGTGGAGCAGTACTTC
TRBV10-3	few	TRBJ2-7	TRBD1	CAISESQGTAYEQYF	TGTGCCATCAGTGAGTCACAAGGGACAGCTTACGAGCAGTACTTC
TRBV24-1	-	TRBJ1-5	-	CATSDPWGPQHF	TGTGCCACCAGTGATCCTTGGGGGCCCCAGCATTTT
TRBV6-6	-	TRBJ1-4	-	CASKGGAANEKLFF	TGTGCCAGCAAGGGGGGGGCCGCGAATGAAAAACTGTTTTTT
TRBV30	-	TRBJ1-2	-	CAWSLSGALHANYGYTF	TGTGCCTGGAGTCTCTCCGGGGCCCTACATGCAAACTATGGCTACACCTTC
TRBV15	-	TRBJ1-2	-	CATSREIGGRRESGGYTF	TGTGCCACCAGCAGAGAGATCGGAGGCCGACGGGAGTCCGGTGGCTACACCTTC
TRBV12-3/TRBV12-4	few	TRBJ2-7	-	CASTIRGTYEQYF	TGTGCCAGCACCATTAGGGGAACCTACGAGCAGTACTTC
TRBV24-1	-	TRBJ1-4	-	CATLAAIEKLFF	TGTGCCACCTTGGCAGCAATTGAAAAACTGTTTTTT
TRBV29-1	once	TRBJ2-3	TRBD1	CSAGDRGLADTQYF	TGCAGCGCGGGAGACAGGGGGCTGGCAGATACGCAGTATTTT
TRBV6-1	-	TRBJ1-6	-	CASSEGGGAGNSPLHF	TGTGCCAGCAGTGAAGGCGGGGGGGCGGGTAATTCACCCCTCCACTTT
TRBV11-2	once	TRBJ1-4	TRBD1	CASSSGQGARKLFF	TGTGCCAGCAGCTCCGGACAGGGGGCGAGGAAACTGTTTTTT
TRBV10-3	-	TRBJ1-3	-	CAISESGPNSSGNTIYF	TGTGCCATCAGTGAGTCGGGGCCGAATAGCTCTGGAAACACCATATATTTT
TRBV6-2/TRBV6-3	-	TRBJ2-1	TRBD2	CASSLPGLPWNEQFF	TGTGCCAGCAGCCTCCCGGGACTACCCTGGAATGAGCAGTTCTTC
TRBV11-2	-	TRBJ2-5	-	CASARGGQETQYF	TGTGCCAGCGCCCGAGGGGGGCAAGAGACCCAGTACTTC
TRBV5-1	-	TRBJ2-4	-	CASSSTTGANIQYF	TGCGCCAGCAGCTCCACTACGGGGGCCAACATTCAGTACTTC
TRBV11-2	-	TRBJ2-1	TRBD2	CASSLQRERGNEQFF	TGTGCCAGCAGCCTACAGCGGGAGCGGGGCAATGAGCAGTTCTTC
TRBV2	once	TRBJ2-2	-	CASSGLENTGELFF	TGTGCCAGCAGTGGCCTAGAGAACACCGGGGAGCTGTTTTTT
TRBV10-3	once	TRBJ1-5	-	CAISDTGYNQPQHF	TGTGCCATCAGTGACACAGGGTACAATCAGCCCCAGCATTTT